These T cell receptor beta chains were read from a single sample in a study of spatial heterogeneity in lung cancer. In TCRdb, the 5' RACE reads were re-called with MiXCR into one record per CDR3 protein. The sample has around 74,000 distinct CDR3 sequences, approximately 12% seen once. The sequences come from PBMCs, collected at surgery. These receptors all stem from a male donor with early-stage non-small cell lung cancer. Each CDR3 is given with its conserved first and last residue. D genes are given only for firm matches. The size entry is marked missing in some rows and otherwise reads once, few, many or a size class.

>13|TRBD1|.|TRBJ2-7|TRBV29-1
CSVEGTGVYEQYF
TGCAGCGTGGAAGGGACAGGGGTCTACGAGCAGTACTTC
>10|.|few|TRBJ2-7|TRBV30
CAAQGLEQYF
TGTGCCGCGCAGGGCCTCGAGCAGTACTTC
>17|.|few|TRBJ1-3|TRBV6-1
CASSEALGRGSGNTIYF
TGTGCCAGCAGTGAAGCGCTGGGCAGGGGATCTGGAAACACCATATATTTT
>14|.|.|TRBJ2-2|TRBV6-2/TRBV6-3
CATKPERNTGELFF
TGTGCCACCAAACCCGAGCGGAACACCGGGGAGCTGTTTTTT
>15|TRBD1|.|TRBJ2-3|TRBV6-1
CASIRQGAGTDTQYF
TGTGCCAGCATCAGACAGGGGGCTGGGACAGATACGCAGTATTTT
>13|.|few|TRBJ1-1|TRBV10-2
CASSAQANTEAFF
TGCGCCAGCAGTGCACAGGCGAACACTGAAGCTTTCTTT
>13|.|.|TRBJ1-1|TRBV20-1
CSARDRLNTEAFF
TGCAGTGCTAGAGATCGACTGAACACTGAAGCTTTCTTT
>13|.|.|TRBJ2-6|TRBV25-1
CTTARDGANVLTF
TGTACCACCGCGAGAGACGGGGCCAACGTCCTGACTTTC
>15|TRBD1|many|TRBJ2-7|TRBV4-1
CASSPQGAGTYEQYF
TGCGCCAGCAGCCCCCAGGGGGCGGGTACGTACGAGCAGTACTTC
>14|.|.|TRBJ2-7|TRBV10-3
CAISPRATPYEQYF
TGTGCCATCAGCCCCCGGGCGACTCCCTACGAGCAGTACTTC
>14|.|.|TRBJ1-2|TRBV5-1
CASSLGAPNYGYTF
TGCGCCAGCAGCTTGGGAGCCCCAAACTATGGCTACACCTTC
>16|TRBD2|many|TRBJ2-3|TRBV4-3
CASSRHLAGSTDTQYF
TGCGCCAGCAGCCGCCATCTAGCGGGAAGCACAGATACGCAGTATTTT
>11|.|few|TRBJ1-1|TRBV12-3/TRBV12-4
CASSSDLEAFF
TGTGCCAGCAGCTCAGACCTTGAAGCTTTCTTT
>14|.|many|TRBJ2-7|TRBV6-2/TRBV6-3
CASTLAESSYEQYF
TGTGCCAGCACTTTAGCGGAAAGCTCCTACGAGCAGTACTTC
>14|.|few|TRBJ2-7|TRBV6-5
CASIIPGALGEQYF
TGTGCCAGCATCATACCGGGAGCCCTGGGAGAGCAGTACTTC